This is a list of T cell receptor beta chains from one sample in a study of blood T cell repertoires in COVID-19. TCRdb's copy holds only in-frame clones and misses some; the assay was immunoSEQ multiplex PCR. The table lists some 390,000 clones, around 92% of them singletons. The specimen sequenced was PBMCs or T cells enriched from blood (not recorded which). The receptors originated from a woman aged 25 to 39 who had recovered from COVID-19. Each CDR3 is given with its conserved first and last residue. Fields, in order: V gene, D gene, clone size, CDR3 length, J gene, CDR3 protein, CDR3 DNA. D genes are given only for firm matches. Only part of the rows carry a size: once, few, many, or a class if the clone is expanded.

TRBV19	TRBD2	-	16	TRBJ2-5	CASSMASGFPGETQYF	TGTGCCAGTAGTATGGCTAGCGGTTTTCCAGGAGAGACCCAGTACTTC
TRBV4-1	-	many	14	TRBJ1-1	CASSHSQGLTEAFF	TGCGCCAGCAGCCATAGTCAGGGTTTGACTGAAGCTTTCTTT
TRBV7-9	-	-	19	TRBJ2-7	CASSPGTSATPTASYEQYF	TGTGCCAGCAGCCCCGGAACCTCAGCCACCCCCACAGCTTCCTACGAGCAGTACTTC
TRBV7-2	TRBD2	-	16	TRBJ2-1	CASSPLAGRGYNEQFF	TGTGCCAGCAGCCCTTTAGCGGGAAGGGGTTACAATGAGCAGTTCTTC
TRBV6-5	-	few	12	TRBJ1-4	CASCIPEGKLFF	TGTGCCAGCTGCATTCCAGAGGGAAAACTGTTTTTT
TRBV6-2/TRBV6-3	TRBD1	-	14	TRBJ1-1	CASSTRQGGPEAFF	TGTGCCAGCAGTACCCGACAGGGGGGGCCTGAAGCTTTCTTT
TRBV19	TRBD2	once	13	TRBJ2-7	CASSILTSGEQYF	TGTGCCAGTAGTATACTGACTAGCGGCGAGCAGTACTTC
TRBV7-9	-	-	16	TRBJ1-3	CASSPGSSGRGNTIYF	TGTGCCAGCAGTCCGGGGTCGAGTGGAAGGGGGAACACCATATATTTT
TRBV7-9	-	-	12	TRBJ2-1	CASSLGQYEQFF	TGTGCCAGCAGCCTCGGACAATATGAGCAGTTCTTC
TRBV4-3	-	once	14	TRBJ1-4	CASSQAGPNEKLFF	TGCGCCAGCAGCCAAGCAGGGCCGAATGAAAAACTGTTTTTT
TRBV5-6	-	-	14	TRBJ1-4	CASSRRGVGEKLFF	TGTGCCAGCAGCCGACGGGGGGTCGGTGAAAAACTGTTTTTT
TRBV29-1	TRBD2	-	16	TRBJ2-7	CSVELAGPFSSYEQYF	TGCAGCGTTGAGCTAGCGGGACCTTTTAGCTCCTACGAGCAGTACTTC